This entry is about one TCR beta chain. This entry belongs to a study of blood T cell repertoires in COVID-19. Turning to the study itself: Donors in the United States, Italy and Spain gave samples during acute or convalescent COVID-19. Nucleic acid was either cDNA or gDNA, and it came from T cells, B-cell-depleted T cells, or PBMCs.

In the study's own analysis: The authors estimated nucleated cell counts from reference gene primer amplification. Only in-frame clones appear in the TCRdb table, and some are missing; sequencing was by immunoSEQ multiplex PCR. That table gives V, J and clone size, and the DNA gave D and trimming. The table has about 430,000 clones, approximately 87% seen once; the top ten hold around 0.95%. Per the germline V gene, CDR1 is KGHSH and CDR2 is LQKENI. Trimming at V came to 6 bases and at J to 5 bases, leaving 8 bases not matched to a gene. This CDR3 is 16 amino acids long. The participants were between about 18 and 90 years old and came from 24 US areas.

Source material: PBMCs or T cells enriched from blood (not recorded which). This rearrangement joins TRBV18 to TRBJ2-3; 13 bases fit TRBD2. This TCR came from a woman aged 25 to 45 with acute COVID-19. Here the CDR3 DNA reads TGTGCCAGCTCGGCTGGACTAGCGGGGGCGATAGATACGCAGTATTTT. Residues: CASSAGLAGAIDTQYF.